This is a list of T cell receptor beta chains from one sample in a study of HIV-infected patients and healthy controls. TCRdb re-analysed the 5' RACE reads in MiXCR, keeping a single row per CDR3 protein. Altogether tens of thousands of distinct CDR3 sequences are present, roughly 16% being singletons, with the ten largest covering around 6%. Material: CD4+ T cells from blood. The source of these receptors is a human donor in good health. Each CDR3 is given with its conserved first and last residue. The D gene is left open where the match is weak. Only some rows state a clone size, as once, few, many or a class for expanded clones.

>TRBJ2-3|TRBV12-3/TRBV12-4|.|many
TGTGCCAGCAGTCCCACTCAATTCGGGACTCATTATTTTACTCATAGCACAGATACGCAGTATTTT
CASSPTQFGTHYFTHSTDTQYF
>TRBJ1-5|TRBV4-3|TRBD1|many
TGCGCCAGCAGCCCACAGGGGGGTCAGCCCCAGCATTTT
CASSPQGGQPQHF
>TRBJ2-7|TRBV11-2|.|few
TGTGCCAGCAGCTTAGATTGGGGCTCGGGGCAGTACTTC
CASSLDWGSGQYF
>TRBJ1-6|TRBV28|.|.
TGTGCCAGCAAAAGGGCCAGGAACTTTAATTCACCCCTCCACTTT
CASKRARNFNSPLHF
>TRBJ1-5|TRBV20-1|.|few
TGCAGTGCTGGGGGGCGGGCTGATCAGCCCCAGCATTTT
CSAGGRADQPQHF
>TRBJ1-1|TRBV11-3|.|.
TGTGCCAGCAGCAGTGGAGGGGAGGTTCGCACTGAAGCTTTCTTT
CASSSGGEVRTEAFF
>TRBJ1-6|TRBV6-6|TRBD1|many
TGTGCCAGCAGAATAACCGGACAGGACCGAAATTCACCCCTCCACTTT
CASRITGQDRNSPLHF
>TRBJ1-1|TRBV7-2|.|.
TGTGCCAGCAGCCGAGACTTCACGGTAATGAACACTGAAGCTTTCTTT
CASSRDFTVMNTEAFF
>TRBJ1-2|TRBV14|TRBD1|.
TGTGCCAGCAGCCAAGGGACCGGGACAGGGCTCTATGGCTACACCTTC
CASSQGTGTGLYGYTF
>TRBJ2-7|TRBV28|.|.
TGTGCCAGCAGTTTCCGGGGGTCTTCCTCCTACGAGCAGTACTTC
CASSFRGSSSYEQYF
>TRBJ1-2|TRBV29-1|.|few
TGCAGCGTTGAAGATCGTAGGACAGTCGGAGGCTACACCTTC
CSVEDRRTVGGYTF
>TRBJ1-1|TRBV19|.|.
TGTGCCAGTAGACAATCGGGGGTCACTGAAGCTTTCTTT
CASRQSGVTEAFF
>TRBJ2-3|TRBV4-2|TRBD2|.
TGTGCCAGCAGCCCCGGGGGGAGAACCTCTAGCACAGATACGCAGTATTTT
CASSPGGRTSSTDTQYF